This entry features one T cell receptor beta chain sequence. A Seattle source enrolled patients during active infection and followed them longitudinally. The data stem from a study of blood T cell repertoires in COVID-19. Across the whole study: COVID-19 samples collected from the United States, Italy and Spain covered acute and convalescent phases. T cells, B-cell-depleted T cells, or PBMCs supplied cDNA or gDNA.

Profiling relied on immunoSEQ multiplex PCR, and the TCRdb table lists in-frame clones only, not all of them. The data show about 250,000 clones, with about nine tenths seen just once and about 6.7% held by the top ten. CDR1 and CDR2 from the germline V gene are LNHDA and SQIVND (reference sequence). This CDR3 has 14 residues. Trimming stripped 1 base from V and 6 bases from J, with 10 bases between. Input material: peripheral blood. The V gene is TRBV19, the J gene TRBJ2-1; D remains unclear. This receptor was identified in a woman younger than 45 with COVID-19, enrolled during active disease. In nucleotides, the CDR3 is TGTGCCAGTAGTATAGCCCCGGTTTTCAATGAGCAGTTCTTC. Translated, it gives CASSIAPVFNEQFF.